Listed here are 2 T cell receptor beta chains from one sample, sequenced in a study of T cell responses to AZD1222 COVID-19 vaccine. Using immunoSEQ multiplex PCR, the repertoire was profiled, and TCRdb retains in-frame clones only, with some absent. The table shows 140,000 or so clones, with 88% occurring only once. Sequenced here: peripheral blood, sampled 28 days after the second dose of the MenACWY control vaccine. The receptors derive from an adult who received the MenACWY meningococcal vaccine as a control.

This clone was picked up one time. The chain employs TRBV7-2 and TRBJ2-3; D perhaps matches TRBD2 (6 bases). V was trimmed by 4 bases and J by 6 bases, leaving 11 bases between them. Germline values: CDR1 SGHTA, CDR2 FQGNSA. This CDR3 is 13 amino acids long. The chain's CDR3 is CASSSAGGDTQYF. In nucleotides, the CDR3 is TGTGCCAGCAGCTCCGCTGGAGGGGATACGCAGTATTTT.

Here the CDR3 reads CASNDVDRGRNQPQHF. CDR3 coding DNA: TGTGCCAGCAATGATGTGGACAGGGGCCGCAATCAGCCCCAGCATTTT. The chain carries TRBV28 and TRBJ1-5; 9 bases align to TRBD1. Germline CDR1 reads MDHEN; CDR2 reads SYDVKM. The CDR3 covers 16 residues. With V trimmed by 7 bases and J by 2 bases, 9 bases remained unmatched.